Described below is a single TCR beta chain sequence and its context. Its antigen is unknown. The entry originates in a study of T cell repertoires in cytomegalovirus infection. Findings and limits, study-wide: The response measured ex vivo was dominated by TCR beta clonotypes (HLA-C-restricted and CMV-specific).

TCRdb processed the reads anew with MiXCR; each CDR3 protein has one entry. The sample gives fewer than 400,000 distinct CDR3 sequences, 15% to 20% of which show up once; 7.5% to 9.5% is in the top ten. The specimen was PBMCs. The TCR originated in a human donor in good health (CMV status not recorded). Some clones in this sample may be carry-over from other donors' samples.

This chain's CDR3 is CASTRGRGEQFF. DNA for the CDR3: TGTGCCAGCACGCGGGGTAGGGGTGAGCAGTTCTTC. The chain carries TRBV9 and TRBJ2-1; tentatively, D is TRBD2 (6 bases). Germline CDR1 and CDR2: SGDLS and YYNGEE. Trimming cost V 6 bases and J 9 bases, with 13 bases left between them. This CDR3 has 12 amino acids.